This entry features one T cell receptor beta chain sequence. The record originates from a study of blood T cell repertoires in COVID-19. Study summary: The samples span acute and convalescent COVID-19 from the United States, Italy and Spain. Sources were T cells, B-cell-depleted T cells, or PBMCs; the material itself was cDNA or gDNA.

The authors' processing: By means of reference gene primer amplification, nucleated cell counts were estimated. Measured with immunoSEQ multiplex PCR; TCRdb has only the in-frame clones, and not every one. V and J calls and clone size are as listed in that table; D and trimming were resolved from the DNA. The sample contains over 400,000 clones, approximately 83% of which appear only once. Looked up from germline, CDR1 is LNHDA and CDR2 is SQIVND (reference sequence). V dropped 4 bases and J dropped 6; count of bases not matched to a gene: 6. There are 15 residues in the CDR3. Material: peripheral blood. The clonotype comes from a human donor in a cohort sampled during active COVID-19. The chain couples TRBV19 to TRBJ1-5, with 10 bases lining up with TRBD1. CDR3 in DNA: TGTGCCAGTAGTACGACAGGGGGCCGGGGTCAGCCCCAGCATTTT. Its translation: CASSTTGGRGQPQHF.